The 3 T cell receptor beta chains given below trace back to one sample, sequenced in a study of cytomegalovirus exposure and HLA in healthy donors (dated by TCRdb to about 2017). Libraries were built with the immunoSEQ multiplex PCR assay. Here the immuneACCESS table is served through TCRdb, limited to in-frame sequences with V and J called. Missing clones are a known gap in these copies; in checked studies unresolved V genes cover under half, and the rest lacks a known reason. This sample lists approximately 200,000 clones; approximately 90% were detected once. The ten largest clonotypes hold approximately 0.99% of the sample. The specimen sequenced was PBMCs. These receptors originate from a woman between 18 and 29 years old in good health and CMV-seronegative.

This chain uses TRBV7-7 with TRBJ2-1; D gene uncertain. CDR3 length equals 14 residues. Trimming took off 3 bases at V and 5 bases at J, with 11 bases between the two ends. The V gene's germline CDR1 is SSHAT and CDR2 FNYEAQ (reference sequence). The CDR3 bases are TGTGCCAGCAGCTTTTCTCTAACCCACAATGAGCAGTTCTTC. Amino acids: CASSFSLTHNEQFF.

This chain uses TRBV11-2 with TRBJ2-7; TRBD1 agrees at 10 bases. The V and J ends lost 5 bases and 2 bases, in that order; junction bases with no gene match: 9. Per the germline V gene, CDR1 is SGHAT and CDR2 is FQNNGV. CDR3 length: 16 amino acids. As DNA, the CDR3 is TGTGCCAGCAGCGCCTTCCCGGGACAGGGGACCTACGAGCAGTACTTC. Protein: CASSAFPGQGTYEQYF. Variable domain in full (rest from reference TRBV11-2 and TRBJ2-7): EAGVAQSPRYKIIEKRQSVAFWCNPISGHATLYWYQQILGQGPKLLIQFQNNGVVDDSQLPKDRFSAERLKGVDSTLKIQPAKLEDSAVYLCASSAFPGQGTYEQYFGPGTRLTVT.

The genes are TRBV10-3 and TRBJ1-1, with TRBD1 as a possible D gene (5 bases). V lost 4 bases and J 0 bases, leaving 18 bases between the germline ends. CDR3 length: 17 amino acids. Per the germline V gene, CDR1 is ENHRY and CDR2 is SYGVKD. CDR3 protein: CAISGRGGPKMNTEAFF. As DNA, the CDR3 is TGTGCCATCAGTGGGAGGGGAGGCCCGAAAATGAACACTGAAGCTTTCTTT.